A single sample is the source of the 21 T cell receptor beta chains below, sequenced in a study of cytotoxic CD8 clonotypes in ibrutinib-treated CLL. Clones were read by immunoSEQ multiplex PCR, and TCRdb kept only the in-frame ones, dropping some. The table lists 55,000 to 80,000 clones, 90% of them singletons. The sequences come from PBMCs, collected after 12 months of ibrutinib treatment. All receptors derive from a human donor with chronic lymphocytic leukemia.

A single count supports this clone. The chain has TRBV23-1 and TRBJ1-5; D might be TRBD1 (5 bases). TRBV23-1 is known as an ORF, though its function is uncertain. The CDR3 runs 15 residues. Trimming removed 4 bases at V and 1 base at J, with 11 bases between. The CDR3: CASSLREGSNQPQHF. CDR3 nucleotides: TGCGCCAGCAGTCTGAGAGAGGGGAGCAATCAGCCCCAGCATTTT.

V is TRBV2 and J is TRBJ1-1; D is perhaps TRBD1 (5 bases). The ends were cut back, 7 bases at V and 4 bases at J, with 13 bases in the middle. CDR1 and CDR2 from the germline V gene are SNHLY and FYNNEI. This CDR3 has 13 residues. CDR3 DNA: TGTGCCAGCAAGCCGGGGGTTGGCACTGAAGCTTTCTTT. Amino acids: CASKPGVGTEAFF. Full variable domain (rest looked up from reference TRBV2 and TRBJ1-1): EPEVTQTPSHQVTQMGQEVILRCVPISNHLYFYWYRQILGQKVEFLVSFYNNEISEKSEIFDDQFSVERPDGSNFTLKIRSTKLEDSAMYFCASKPGVGTEAFFGQGTRLTVV.

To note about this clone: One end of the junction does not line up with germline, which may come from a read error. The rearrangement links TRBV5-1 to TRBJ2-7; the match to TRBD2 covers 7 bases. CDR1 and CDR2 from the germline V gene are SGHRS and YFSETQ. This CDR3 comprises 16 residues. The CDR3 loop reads CASSLGGGTTSNEQYF. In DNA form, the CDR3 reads TGCGCCAGCAGCTTGGGGGGGGGTACCACCTCCAACGAGCAGTACTTC.

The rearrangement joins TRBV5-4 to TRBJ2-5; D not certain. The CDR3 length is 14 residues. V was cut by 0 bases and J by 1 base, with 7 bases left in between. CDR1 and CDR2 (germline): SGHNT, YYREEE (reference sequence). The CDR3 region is CASSLAGSQETQYF. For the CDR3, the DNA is TGTGCCAGCAGCTTGGCCGGCAGCCAAGAGACCCAGTACTTC.

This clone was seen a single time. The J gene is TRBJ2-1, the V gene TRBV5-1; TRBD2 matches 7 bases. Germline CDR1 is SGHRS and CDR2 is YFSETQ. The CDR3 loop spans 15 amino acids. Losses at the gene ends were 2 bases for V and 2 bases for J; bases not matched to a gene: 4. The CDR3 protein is CASSFSSGTYNEQFF. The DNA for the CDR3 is TGCGCCAGCAGCTTCTCCAGCGGGACCTACAATGAGCAGTTCTTC.

For the CDR3, the DNA is TGTGCCAGCAGTTTAGCGGACAGACAGGACGGGGAGCTGTTTTTT. Its translation: CASSLADRQDGELFF. The chain is built from TRBV28 and TRBJ2-2, with D perhaps matching TRBD1 (6 bases). V shed 2 bases and J shed 7 bases, with 14 bases lying between them. The CDR3 has 15 amino acids. The germline CDR1 and CDR2 sequences are MDHEN and SYDVKM.

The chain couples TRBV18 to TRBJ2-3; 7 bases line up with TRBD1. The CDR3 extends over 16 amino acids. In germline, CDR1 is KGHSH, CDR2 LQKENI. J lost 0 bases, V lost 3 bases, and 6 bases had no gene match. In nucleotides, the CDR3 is TGTGCCAGCTCACCCCGACAGGGTACTAGCACAGATACGCAGTATTTT. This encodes CASSPRQGTSTDTQYF.

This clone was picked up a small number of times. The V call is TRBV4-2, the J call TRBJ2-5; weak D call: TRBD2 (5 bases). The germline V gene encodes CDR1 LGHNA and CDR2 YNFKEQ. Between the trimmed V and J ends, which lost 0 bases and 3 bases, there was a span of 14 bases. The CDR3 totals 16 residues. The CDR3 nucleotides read TGTGCCAGCAGCCAAGATGATGGGAGAGGAGAAGAGACCCAGTACTTC. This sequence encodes CASSQDDGRGEETQYF.

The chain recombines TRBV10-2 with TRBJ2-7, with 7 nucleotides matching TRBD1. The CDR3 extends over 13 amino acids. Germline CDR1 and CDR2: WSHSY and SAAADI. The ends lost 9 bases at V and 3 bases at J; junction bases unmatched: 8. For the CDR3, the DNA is TGCGCCAGTACGGGACAGCGAGTCTACGAGCAGTACTTC. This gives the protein CASTGQRVYEQYF.

CDR3 DNA: TGTGCCAGCAGCTTGGGCAATCAGCCCCAGCATTTT. This translates into CASSLGNQPQHF. The chain is built from TRBV5-5 and TRBJ1-5; D is undetermined. Trimming left V 0 bases short and J 2 bases short, with 0 bases between. The CDR3 is 12 residues long. Germline CDR1 and CDR2: SGHKS and YYEKEE (reference sequence).

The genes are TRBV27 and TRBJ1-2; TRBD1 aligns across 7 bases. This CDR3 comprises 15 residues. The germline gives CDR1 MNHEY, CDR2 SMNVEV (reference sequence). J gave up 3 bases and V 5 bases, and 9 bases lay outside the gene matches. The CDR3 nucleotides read TGTGCCAGCAGTCTACGGACAGGAAGCTACTATGGCTACACCTTC. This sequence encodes CASSLRTGSYYGYTF.

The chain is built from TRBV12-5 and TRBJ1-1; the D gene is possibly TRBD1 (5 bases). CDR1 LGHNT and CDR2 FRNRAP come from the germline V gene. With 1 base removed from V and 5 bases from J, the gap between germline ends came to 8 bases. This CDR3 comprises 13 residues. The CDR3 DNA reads TGTGCTAGTGGTTTGGAACAGGTAACTGAAGCTTTCTTT. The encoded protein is CASGLEQVTEAFF.

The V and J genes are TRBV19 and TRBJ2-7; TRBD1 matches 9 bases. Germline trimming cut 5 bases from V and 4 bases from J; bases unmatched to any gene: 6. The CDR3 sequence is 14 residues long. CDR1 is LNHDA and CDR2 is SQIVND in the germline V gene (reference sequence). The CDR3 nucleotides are TGTGCCAGTAGTGCCGGGACAGGGTATTACGAGCAGTACTTC. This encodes CASSAGTGYYEQYF.

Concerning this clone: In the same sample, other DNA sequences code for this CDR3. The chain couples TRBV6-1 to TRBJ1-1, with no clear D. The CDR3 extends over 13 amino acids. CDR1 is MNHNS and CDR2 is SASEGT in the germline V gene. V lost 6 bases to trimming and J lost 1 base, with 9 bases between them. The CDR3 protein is CASSHTENTEAFF. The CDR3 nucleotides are TGTGCCAGCAGCCATACTGAGAACACTGAAGCTTTCTTT.

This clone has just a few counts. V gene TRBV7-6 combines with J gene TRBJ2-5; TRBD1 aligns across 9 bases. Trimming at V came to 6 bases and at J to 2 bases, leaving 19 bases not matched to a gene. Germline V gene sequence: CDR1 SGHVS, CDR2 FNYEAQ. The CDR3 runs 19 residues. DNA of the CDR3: TGTGCCAGCAGTCTTTACCCGGGGACCGGGACAGGGTATCAAGAGACCCAGTACTTC. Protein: CASSLYPGTGTGYQETQYF. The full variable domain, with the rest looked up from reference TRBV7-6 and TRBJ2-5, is GAGVSQSPRYKVTKRGQDVALRCDPISGHVSLYWYRQALGQGPEFLTYFNYEAQQDKSGLPNDRFSAERPEGSISTLTIQRTEQRDSAMYRCASSLYPGTGTGYQETQYFGPGTRLLVL.

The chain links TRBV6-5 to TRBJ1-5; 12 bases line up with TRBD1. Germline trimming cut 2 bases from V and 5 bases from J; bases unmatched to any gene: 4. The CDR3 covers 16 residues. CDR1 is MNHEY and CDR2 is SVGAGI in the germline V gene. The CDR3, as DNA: TGTGCCAGCAGTTACACCGGGACAGGGGGCCATCAGCCCCAGCATTTT. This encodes CASSYTGTGGHQPQHF.

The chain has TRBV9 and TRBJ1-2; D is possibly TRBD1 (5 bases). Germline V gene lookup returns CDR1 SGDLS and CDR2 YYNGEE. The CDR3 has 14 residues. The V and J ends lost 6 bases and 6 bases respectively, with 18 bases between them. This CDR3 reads CASNIWGGLDGYTF. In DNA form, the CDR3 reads TGTGCCAGCAATATCTGGGGCGGCTTGGATGGCTACACCTTC.

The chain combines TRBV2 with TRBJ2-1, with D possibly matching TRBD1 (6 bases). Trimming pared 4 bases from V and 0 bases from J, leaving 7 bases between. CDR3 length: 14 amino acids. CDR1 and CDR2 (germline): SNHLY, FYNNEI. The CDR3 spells CASSVDSSYNEQFF. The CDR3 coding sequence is TGTGCCAGCAGTGTGGACAGCTCCTACAATGAGCAGTTCTTC.

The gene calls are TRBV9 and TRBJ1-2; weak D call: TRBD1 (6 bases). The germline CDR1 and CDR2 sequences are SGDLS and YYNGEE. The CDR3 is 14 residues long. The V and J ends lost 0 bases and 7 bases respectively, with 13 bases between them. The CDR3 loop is CASSVAGQGSGYTF. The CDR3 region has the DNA TGTGCCAGCAGCGTAGCGGGCCAGGGGAGTGGCTACACCTTC.

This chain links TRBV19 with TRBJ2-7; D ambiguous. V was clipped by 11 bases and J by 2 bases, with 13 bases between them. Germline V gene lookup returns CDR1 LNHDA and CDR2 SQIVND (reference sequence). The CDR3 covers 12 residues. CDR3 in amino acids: CAGLPATYEQYF. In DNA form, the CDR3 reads TGTGCCGGCCTGCCAGCGACCTACGAGCAGTACTTC.

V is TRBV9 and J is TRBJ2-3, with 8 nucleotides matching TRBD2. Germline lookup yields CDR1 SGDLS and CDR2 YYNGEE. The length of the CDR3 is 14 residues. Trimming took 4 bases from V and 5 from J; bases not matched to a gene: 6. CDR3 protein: CASSRTSWGDTQYF. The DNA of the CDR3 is TGTGCCAGCAGCAGGACTAGCTGGGGAGATACGCAGTATTTT.